The source of this T cell receptor beta chain is a study of shared clonotypes between healthy human individuals. Germline V CDR1 and CDR2: GTSNPN, SVGIG (reference sequence). The CDR3 loop spans 17 amino acids. Clones were sequenced by immunoSEQ multiplex PCR, and TCRdb holds only the in-frame ones, with some missing. The sample consists of more than 400,000 clones, about 96% of them appearing once. The chain recombines TRBV30 with TRBJ2-5; the match to TRBD2 covers 12 bases. The tail of the sequence fits TRBJ2-7 better, so the J call may be wrong. Sequenced material: naive CD4+ T cells sorted from blood. The subset here: CD45RA+ positively selected. This sequence originates from a woman aged 25 to 39 in good health. The CDR3 spells CACTGTVTSGGAYEQYF. In DNA, the CDR3 is TGTGCCTGCACCGGGACAGTGACTAGCGGGGGCGCCTACGAGCAGTACTTC.